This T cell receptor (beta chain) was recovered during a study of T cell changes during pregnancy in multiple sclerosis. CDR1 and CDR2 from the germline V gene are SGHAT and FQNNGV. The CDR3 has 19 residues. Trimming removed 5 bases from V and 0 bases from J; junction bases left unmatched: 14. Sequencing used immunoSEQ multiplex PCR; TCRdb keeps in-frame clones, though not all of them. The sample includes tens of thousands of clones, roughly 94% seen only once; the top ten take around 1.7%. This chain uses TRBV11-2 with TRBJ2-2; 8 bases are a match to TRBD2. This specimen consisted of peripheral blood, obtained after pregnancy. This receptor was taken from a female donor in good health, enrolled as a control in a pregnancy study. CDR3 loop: CASSRRTRGSGTNTGELFF. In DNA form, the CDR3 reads TGTGCCAGCAGCCGCCGAACCCGGGGTAGCGGGACGAACACCGGGGAGCTGTTTTTT.